The 6 T cell receptor beta chains reported below all come from one sample, sequenced in a study of blood T cell repertoires in COVID-19. Libraries were prepared by immunoSEQ multiplex PCR; TCRdb keeps only in-frame clonotypes and omits some of them. The sample holds fewer than 300,000 clones, 90% to 95% seen once. Sequencing used peripheral blood. The receptors shown here come from a woman aged 30 to 39 with COVID-19, enrolled during active disease.

The chain uses TRBV5-4 and TRBJ2-5, with D tentatively TRBD2 (5 bases). The V gene's germline CDR1 is SGHNT and CDR2 YYREEE (reference sequence). The V and J ends lost 3 bases and 0 bases respectively, with 9 bases between them. The CDR3 sequence is 14 residues long. The CDR3 region has the DNA TGTGCCAGCAGCTCCACCGGGAACCAAGAGACCCAGTACTTC. Protein: CASSSTGNQETQYF.

CDR3 loop: CASRRGQAEETQYF. CDR3 sequence (DNA): TGTGCCAGCAGGCGGGGACAGGCCGAAGAGACCCAGTACTTC. The chain combines TRBV27 with TRBJ2-5, with 8 bases matching TRBD1. Trimming removed 6 bases from V and 3 bases from J; junction bases left unmatched: 6. Germline CDR1 and CDR2: MNHEY and SMNVEV (reference sequence). The CDR3 length is 14 residues.

The chain combines TRBV6-5 with TRBJ1-3; the match to TRBD1 covers 7 bases. V was pared by 6 bases and J by 2 bases, with 7 bases of the junction left unmatched. This CDR3 is 15 amino acids long. The germline V gene has CDR1 MNHEY and CDR2 SVGAGI. The CDR3: CASSQGGSAGNTIYF. CDR3 coding DNA: TGTGCCAGCAGCCAAGGGGGCTCTGCTGGAAACACCATATATTTT.

The chain couples TRBV5-8 to TRBJ1-5, with D perhaps TRBD1 (5 bases). The CDR3 extends over 14 amino acids. Deletions cut 4 bases from V and 5 bases from J, with 13 bases between. Germline V CDR1 and CDR2: SGHTS, YDEGEE. DNA of the CDR3: TGTGCCAGCAGCCAGAGAACAGGTTATCAGCCCCAGCATTTT. As protein: CASSQRTGYQPQHF.

V is TRBV27 and J is TRBJ2-7, with 9 bases identical to TRBD1. The trim removed 5 bases at V and 6 bases at J, leaving 11 bases unmatched. The CDR3 is 15 residues long. Germline CDR1 MNHEY, CDR2 SMNVEV (reference sequence). The CDR3, as DNA: TGTGCCAGCAGTCTCTCGGGACAGGGTTTACGCGAGCAGTACTTC. Translating it yields CASSLSGQGLREQYF.

The chain joins TRBV2 to TRBJ2-1, with TRBD2 matching over 12 bases. This CDR3 is 15 amino acids long. CDR1 is SNHLY, CDR2 FYNNEI, per germline. The V gene end was trimmed by 7 bases and the J gene end by 7 bases; junction bases not matched to a gene: 8. Written as DNA, the CDR3 is TGTGCCAGCAAGGGAGGACTAGCGGGAAGGAATGAGCAGTTCTTC. Translated, it gives CASKGGLAGRNEQFF.